Below, 2 T cell receptor beta chains from the same sample are listed, as sequenced in a study of cytomegalovirus exposure and HLA in healthy donors. In the PCR, 60 Vbeta and 13 Jbeta primers were used. Clones were read by immunoSEQ multiplex PCR, and TCRdb kept only the in-frame ones, dropping some. Here the sample spans approximately 150,000 clones, approximately 86% being singletons. The sequenced sample was PBMCs. The receptors originated from a woman aged 35 to 49 in good health and CMV-seronegative.

The V call is TRBV5-6, the J call TRBJ2-7, with a weak D call TRBD1 (5 bases). CDR3 length equals 13 residues. Trimming took 4 bases from V and 2 from J, leaving 10 bases between them. Germline V gives CDR1 SGHDT, CDR2 YYEEEE. As DNA, the CDR3 is TGTGCCAGCAGCCGCCCGGACACCTACGAGCAGTACTTC. Its translation: CASSRPDTYEQYF.

The V and J genes are TRBV30 and TRBJ1-2; D unclear. The CDR3 runs to 15 residues. Germline CDR1 GTSNPN, CDR2 SVGIG (reference sequence). The ends were cut back, 3 bases at V and 4 bases at J, with 18 bases in the middle. The CDR3 sequence: CAWRGGTAAVYGYTF. As DNA, the CDR3 is TGTGCCTGGAGGGGAGGCACCGCGGCCGTCTATGGCTACACCTTC.